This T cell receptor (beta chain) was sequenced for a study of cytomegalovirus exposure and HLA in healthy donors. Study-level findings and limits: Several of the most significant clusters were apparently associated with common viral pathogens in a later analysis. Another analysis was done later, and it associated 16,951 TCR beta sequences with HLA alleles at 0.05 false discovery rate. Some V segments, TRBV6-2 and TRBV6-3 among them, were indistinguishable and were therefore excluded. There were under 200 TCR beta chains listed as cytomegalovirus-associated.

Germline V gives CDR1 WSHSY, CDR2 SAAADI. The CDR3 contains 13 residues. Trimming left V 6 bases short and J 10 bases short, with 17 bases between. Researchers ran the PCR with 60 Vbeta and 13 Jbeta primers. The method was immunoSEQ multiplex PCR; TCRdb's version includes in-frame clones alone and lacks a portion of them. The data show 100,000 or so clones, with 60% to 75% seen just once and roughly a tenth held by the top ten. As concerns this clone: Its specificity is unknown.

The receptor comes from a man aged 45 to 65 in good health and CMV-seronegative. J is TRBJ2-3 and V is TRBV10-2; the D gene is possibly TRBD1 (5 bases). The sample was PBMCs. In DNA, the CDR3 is TGCGCCAGCAGGCCCACAGGAGAGTATGCGCAGTATTTT. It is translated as CASRPTGEYAQYF.